The 10 T cell receptor beta chains presented below share a single source sample, sequenced in a study of technical replicates of blood from a handful of donors. Sequencing used immunoSEQ multiplex PCR; TCRdb keeps in-frame clones, though not all of them. The sample yields some 54,000 clones, just under 95% seen once. What was sequenced was PBMCs. Receptors were obtained from a human donor in good health. Some clones in this sample may be carry-over from other donors' samples.

V is TRBV29-1 and J is TRBJ2-1, with 7 bases fitting TRBD2. This CDR3 contains 14 residues. J gave up 6 bases and V 5 bases, and 10 bases lay outside the gene matches. Germline V gives CDR1 SQVTM, CDR2 ANQGSEA. CDR3 coding DNA: TGCAGCGTTCTCGGGCGGGAGAAGGGCAATGAGCAGTTCTTC. Protein sequence: CSVLGREKGNEQFF.

This clone was found once. The genes are TRBV27 and TRBJ2-1; tentative D call: TRBD2 (7 bases). Trimming shortened V by 8 bases and J by 3 bases, and 14 bases separated the two germline ends. This CDR3 has 14 residues. The germline V gene encodes CDR1 MNHEY and CDR2 SMNVEV (reference sequence). CDR3 sequence (DNA): TGTGCCAGCTGGCCGGGGGGCATCTACAATGAGCAGTTCTTC. Its protein is CASWPGGIYNEQFF.

The chain links TRBV5-1 to TRBJ1-1; possible D gene TRBD1, 5 bases. Germline CDR1 SGHRS, CDR2 YFSETQ. This CDR3 contains 14 residues. V lost 0 bases to trimming and J lost 0 bases, with 6 bases between them. In nucleotides, the CDR3 is TGCGCCAGCAGCTTGGTAGGGGTGAACACTGAAGCTTTCTTT. Translating it yields CASSLVGVNTEAFF.

This clone was detected only once. The gene calls are TRBV4-3 and TRBJ2-7; D is perhaps TRBD1 (6 bases). The CDR3 loop spans 19 amino acids. V shed 4 bases and J shed 7 bases, with 32 bases lying between them. Germline V gene data show CDR1 as LGHNA and CDR2 as YSLEER. CDR3 DNA: TGCGCCAGCAGCCGCGCATATCAGGGGAACACAGGAGGAGGAAAAGAGCAGTACTTC. This gives the protein CASSRAYQGNTGGGKEQYF.

CDR3 residues: CASSVSRQGIGNTIYF. CDR3 DNA: TGTGCCAGCAGCGTATCAAGACAGGGCATAGGAAACACCATATATTTT. V and J are TRBV9 and TRBJ1-3, with 7 bases identical to TRBD1. V lost 1 base to trimming and J lost 4 bases; unmatched junction nucleotides: 8. The CDR3 is 16 amino acids. From germline, CDR1 is SGDLS and CDR2 YYNGEE. The variable domain in full, completed from reference TRBV9 and TRBJ1-3, reads DSGVTQTPKHLITATGQRVTLRCSPRSGDLSVYWYQQSLDQGLQFLIQYYNGEERAKGNILERFSAQQFPDLHSELNLSSLELGDSALYFCASSVSRQGIGNTIYFGEGSWLTVV.

V is TRBV10-3 and J is TRBJ1-3, with a tentative D call TRBD1 (5 bases). There are 15 residues in the CDR3. V was pared by 6 bases and J by 0 bases, with 12 bases between. Per the germline V gene, CDR1 is ENHRY and CDR2 is SYGVKD. The CDR3 bases are TGTGCCATCAGCCTCGATAGGGGCTCTGGAAACACCATATATTTT. It is translated as CAISLDRGSGNTIYF.

The rearrangement links TRBV10-3 to TRBJ2-7; TRBD2 aligns across 9 bases. V gave up 3 bases and J gave up 5 bases; unmatched junction bases: 8. This CDR3 comprises 15 residues. Germline lookup yields CDR1 ENHRY and CDR2 SYGVKD. Here the CDR3 DNA reads TGTGCCATCAGTGACTGGCGGGGGGGCTTCGACGAGCAGTACTTC. This codes for CAISDWRGGFDEQYF.

The J gene is TRBJ2-5, the V gene TRBV27; the match to TRBD2 covers 7 bases. Trimming took 8 bases from V and 5 from J; bases not matched to a gene: 8. CDR3 length: 13 amino acids. In germline, CDR1 is MNHEY, CDR2 SMNVEV (reference sequence). CDR3 in amino acids: CASRGLVGETQYF. DNA of the CDR3: TGTGCCAGCCGCGGACTAGTCGGGGAGACCCAGTACTTC.

This rearrangement joins TRBV6-6 to TRBJ1-5; no reliable D call. Trimming pared 5 bases from V and 5 bases from J, leaving 7 bases between. The CDR3 runs to 12 residues. Germline V gene lookup returns CDR1 MNHNY and CDR2 SVGAGI (reference sequence). The CDR3 coding sequence is TGTGCCAGCAGTAACATGGATCAGCCCCAGCATTTT. This sequence encodes CASSNMDQPQHF.

The chain combines TRBV6-5 with TRBJ2-7; D is possibly TRBD1 (6 bases). CDR1 MNHEY and CDR2 SVGAGI come from the germline V gene. The CDR3 runs to 14 residues. Trimming removed 6 bases from V and 0 bases from J, with 12 bases in between. This CDR3 is CASRSGQSSYEQYF. The CDR3 bases are TGTGCCAGCAGATCAGGACAGAGCTCCTACGAGCAGTACTTC.